This T cell receptor (beta chain) was found in a study of blood T cell repertoires in COVID-19. V lost 2 bases and J 4 bases, leaving 11 bases between the germline ends. Germline V lookup: CDR1 LGHDT, CDR2 YNNKEL (reference sequence). The CDR3 totals 15 residues. Clones were sequenced by immunoSEQ multiplex PCR, and TCRdb holds only the in-frame ones, with some missing. The sample has about 210,000 clones, around nine tenths seen once. The rearrangement joins TRBV3-1 (or the pseudogene TRBV3-2) to TRBJ2-2; D is unclear. Input material: peripheral blood. The TCR originated in a man between 60 and 75 years old with acute or convalescent COVID-19. The CDR3 sequence is CASSQSLLSTGELFF. The CDR3 coding sequence is TGTGCCAGCAGCCAATCGCTCCTATCCACCGGGGAGCTGTTTTTT.